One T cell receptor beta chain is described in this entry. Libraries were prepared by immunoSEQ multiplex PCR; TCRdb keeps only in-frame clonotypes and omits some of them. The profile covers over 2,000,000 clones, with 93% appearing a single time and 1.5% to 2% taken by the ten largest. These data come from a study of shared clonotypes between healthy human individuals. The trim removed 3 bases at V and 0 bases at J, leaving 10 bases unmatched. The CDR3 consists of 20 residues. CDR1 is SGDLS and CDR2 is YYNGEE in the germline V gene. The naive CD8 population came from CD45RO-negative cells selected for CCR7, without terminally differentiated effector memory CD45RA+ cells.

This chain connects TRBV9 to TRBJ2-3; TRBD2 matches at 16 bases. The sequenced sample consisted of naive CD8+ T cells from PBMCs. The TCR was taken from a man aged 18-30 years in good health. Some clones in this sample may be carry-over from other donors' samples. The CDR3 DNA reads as TGTGCCAGCAGCGCAGAAATGGGACTAGCGGGAGGGAGGAGCACAGATACGCAGTATTTT. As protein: CASSAEMGLAGGRSTDTQYF.